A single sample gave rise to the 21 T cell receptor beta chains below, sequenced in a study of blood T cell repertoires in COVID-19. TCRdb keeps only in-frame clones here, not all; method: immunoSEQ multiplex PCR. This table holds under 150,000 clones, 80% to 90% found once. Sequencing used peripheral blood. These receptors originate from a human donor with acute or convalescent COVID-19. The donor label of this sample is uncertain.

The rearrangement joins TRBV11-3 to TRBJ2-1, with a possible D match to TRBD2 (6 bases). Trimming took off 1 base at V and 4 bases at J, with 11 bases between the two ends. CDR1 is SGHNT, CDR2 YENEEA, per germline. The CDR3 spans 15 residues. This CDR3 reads CASSLAEAGYNEQFF. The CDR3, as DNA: TGTGCCAGCAGCTTAGCGGAGGCGGGATACAATGAGCAGTTCTTC.

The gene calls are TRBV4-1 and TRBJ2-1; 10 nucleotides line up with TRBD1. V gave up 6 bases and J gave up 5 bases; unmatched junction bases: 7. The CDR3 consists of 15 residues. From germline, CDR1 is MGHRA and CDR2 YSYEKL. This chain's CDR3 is CASRADRGRNNEQFF. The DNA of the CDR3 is TGCGCCAGCAGGGCTGACAGGGGGCGGAACAATGAGCAGTTCTTC.

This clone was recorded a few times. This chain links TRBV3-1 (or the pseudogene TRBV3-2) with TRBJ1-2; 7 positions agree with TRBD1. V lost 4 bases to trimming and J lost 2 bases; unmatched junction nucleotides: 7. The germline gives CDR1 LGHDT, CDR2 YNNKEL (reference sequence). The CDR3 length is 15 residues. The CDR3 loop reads CASSPWDSGNYGYTF. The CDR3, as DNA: TGTGCCAGCAGCCCTTGGGACAGCGGAAACTATGGCTACACCTTC.

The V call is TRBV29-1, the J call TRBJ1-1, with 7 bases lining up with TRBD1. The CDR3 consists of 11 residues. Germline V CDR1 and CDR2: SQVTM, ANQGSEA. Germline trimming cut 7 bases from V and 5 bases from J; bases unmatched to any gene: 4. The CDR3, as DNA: TGCAGCGCCTTACAGGGGACTGAAGCTTTCTTT. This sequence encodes CSALQGTEAFF.

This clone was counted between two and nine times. The CDR3 is CASSLRWTSGGADTQYF. The DNA for the CDR3 is TGTGCCAGCAGCTTGAGGTGGACTAGCGGGGGGGCAGATACGCAGTATTTT. The rearrangement links TRBV5-4 to TRBJ2-3, with 15 positions matching TRBD2. CDR1 and CDR2 from the germline V gene are SGHNT and YYREEE (reference sequence). J lost 4 bases, V lost 1 base, and 4 bases had no gene match. The CDR3 covers 17 residues.

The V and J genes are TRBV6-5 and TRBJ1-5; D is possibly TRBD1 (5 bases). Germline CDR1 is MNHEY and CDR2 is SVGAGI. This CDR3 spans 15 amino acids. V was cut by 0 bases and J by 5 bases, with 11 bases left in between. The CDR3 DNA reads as TGTGCCAGCAGTTACTCGATGGGGCCCGATCAGCCCCAGCATTTT. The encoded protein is CASSYSMGPDQPQHF.

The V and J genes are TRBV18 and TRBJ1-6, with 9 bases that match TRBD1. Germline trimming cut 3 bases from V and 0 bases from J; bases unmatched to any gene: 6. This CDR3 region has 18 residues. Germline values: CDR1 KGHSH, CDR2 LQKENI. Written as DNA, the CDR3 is TGTGCCAGCTCACCGATCGGGACAGGGCCCTCCTATAATTCACCCCTCCACTTT. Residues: CASSPIGTGPSYNSPLHF.

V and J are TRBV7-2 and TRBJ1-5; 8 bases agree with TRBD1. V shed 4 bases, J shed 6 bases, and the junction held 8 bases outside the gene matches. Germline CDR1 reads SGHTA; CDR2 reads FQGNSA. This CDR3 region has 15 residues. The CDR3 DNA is TGTGCCAGCAGCTCGCGGACAGGGCGAGGTCAGCCCCAGCATTTT. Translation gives CASSSRTGRGQPQHF.

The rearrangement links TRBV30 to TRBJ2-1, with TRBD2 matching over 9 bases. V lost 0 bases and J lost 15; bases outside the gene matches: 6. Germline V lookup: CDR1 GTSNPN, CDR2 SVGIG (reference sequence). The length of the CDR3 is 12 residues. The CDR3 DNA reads TGTGCCTGGAGTGTTAGCGGGGGCCTCCTGTTCTTC. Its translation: CAWSVSGGLLFF.

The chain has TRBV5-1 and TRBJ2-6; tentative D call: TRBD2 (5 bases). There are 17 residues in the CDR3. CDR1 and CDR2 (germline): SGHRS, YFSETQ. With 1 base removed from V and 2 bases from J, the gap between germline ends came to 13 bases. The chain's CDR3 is CASSLNEGGTGANVLTF. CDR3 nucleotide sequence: TGCGCCAGCAGCTTGAACGAGGGTGGAACTGGGGCCAACGTCCTGACTTTC.

For the CDR3, the DNA is TGTGCCAGCAGTTTATCGGGGGACAGGGGAAACACTGAAGCTTTCTTT. It is translated as CASSLSGDRGNTEAFF. The rearrangement links TRBV27 to TRBJ1-1; 10 positions agree with TRBD1. In germline, CDR1 is MNHEY, CDR2 SMNVEV (reference sequence). The CDR3 contains 16 residues. V was clipped by 0 bases and J by 2 bases; unmatched bases: 3.

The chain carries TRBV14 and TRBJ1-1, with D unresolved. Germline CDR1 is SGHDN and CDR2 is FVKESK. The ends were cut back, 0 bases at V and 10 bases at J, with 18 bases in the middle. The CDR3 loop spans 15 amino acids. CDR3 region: CASSQEIRIRGGAFF. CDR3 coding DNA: TGTGCCAGCAGCCAAGAGATTAGGATCCGGGGAGGAGCTTTCTTT.

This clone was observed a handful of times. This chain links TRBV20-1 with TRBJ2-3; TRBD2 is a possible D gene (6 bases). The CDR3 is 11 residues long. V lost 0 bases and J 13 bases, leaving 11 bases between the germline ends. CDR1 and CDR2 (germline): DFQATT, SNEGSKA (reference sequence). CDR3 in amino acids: CSAREGRTEYF. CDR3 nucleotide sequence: TGCAGTGCTAGAGAAGGGAGGACCGAGTATTTT.

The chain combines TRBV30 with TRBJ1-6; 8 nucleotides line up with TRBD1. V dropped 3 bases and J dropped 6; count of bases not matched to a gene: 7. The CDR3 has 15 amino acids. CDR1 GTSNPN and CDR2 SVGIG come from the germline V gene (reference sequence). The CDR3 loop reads CAWRNRDRPNSPLHF. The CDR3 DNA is TGTGCCTGGAGAAACCGGGACAGGCCTAATTCACCCCTCCACTTT.

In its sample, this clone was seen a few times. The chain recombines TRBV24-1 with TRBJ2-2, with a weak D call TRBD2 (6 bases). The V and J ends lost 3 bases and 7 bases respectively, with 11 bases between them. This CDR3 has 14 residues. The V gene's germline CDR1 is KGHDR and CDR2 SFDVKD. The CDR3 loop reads CATSDARDFGELFF. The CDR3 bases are TGTGCCACCAGTGATGCCCGGGACTTCGGGGAGCTGTTTTTT.

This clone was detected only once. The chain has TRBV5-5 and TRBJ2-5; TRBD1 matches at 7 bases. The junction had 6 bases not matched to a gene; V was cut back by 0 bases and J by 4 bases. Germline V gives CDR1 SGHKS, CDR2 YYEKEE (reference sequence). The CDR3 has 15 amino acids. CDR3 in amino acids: CASSLEQGKGETQYF. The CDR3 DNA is TGTGCCAGCAGCTTGGAACAGGGGAAAGGAGAGACCCAGTACTTC.

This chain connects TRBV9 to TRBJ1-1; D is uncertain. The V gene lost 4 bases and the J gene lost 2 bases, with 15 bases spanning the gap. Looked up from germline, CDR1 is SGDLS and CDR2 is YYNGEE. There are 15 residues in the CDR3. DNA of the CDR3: TGTGCCAGCAGCCCGGAGGGTTCGGAAAACACTGAAGCTTTCTTT. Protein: CASSPEGSENTEAFF.

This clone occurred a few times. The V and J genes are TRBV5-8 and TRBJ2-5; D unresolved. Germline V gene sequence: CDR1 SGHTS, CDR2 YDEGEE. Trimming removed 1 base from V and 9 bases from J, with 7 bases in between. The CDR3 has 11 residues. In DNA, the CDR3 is TGTGCCAGCAGCTTGCCTCGGGCCCAGTACTTC. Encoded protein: CASSLPRAQYF.

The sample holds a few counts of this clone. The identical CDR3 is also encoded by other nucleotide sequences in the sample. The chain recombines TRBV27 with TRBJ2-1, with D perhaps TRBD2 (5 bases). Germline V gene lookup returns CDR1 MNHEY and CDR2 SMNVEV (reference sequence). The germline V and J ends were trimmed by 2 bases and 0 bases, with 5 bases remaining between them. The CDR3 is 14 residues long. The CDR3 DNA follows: TGTGCCAGCAGTTTAGGGAGCTCCTACAATGAGCAGTTCTTC. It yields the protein CASSLGSSYNEQFF.

The chain's CDR3 is CASSLVRQETQYF. The DNA of the CDR3 is TGTGCCAGCAGCTTGGTCCGGCAAGAGACCCAGTACTTC. This chain links TRBV5-6 with TRBJ2-5; no clear D. The CDR3 is 13 residues long. Germline lookup yields CDR1 SGHDT and CDR2 YYEEEE. Between the trimmed V and J ends, which lost 0 bases and 2 bases, there was a span of 5 bases.

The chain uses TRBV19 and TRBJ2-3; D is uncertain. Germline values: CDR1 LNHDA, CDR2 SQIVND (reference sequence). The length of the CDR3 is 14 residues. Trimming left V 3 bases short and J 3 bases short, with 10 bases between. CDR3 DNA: TGTGCCAGTAGTATGGTGCCAGATACAGATACGCAGTATTTT. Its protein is CASSMVPDTDTQYF.